These T cell receptor beta chains were read from a single sample in a study of blood T cell repertoires in COVID-19. Here immunoSEQ multiplex PCR was the method, and the copy in TCRdb shows in-frame clones only, minus some. The table has around 260,000 clones, approximately 90% seen once. Specimen: PBMCs or T cells enriched from blood (not recorded which). The receptors come from a woman under 40 who had recovered from COVID-19. Both conserved end residues are part of each CDR3. D genes are given only for firm matches. Clone size is stated in some rows and not others, as once, few, many or a class when expanded.

j_call d_call v_call clone_size cdr3_aa cdr3_nt
TRBJ2-1 . TRBV10-3 . CAISETGTYNEQFF TGTGCCATCAGTGAGACGGGGACCTACAATGAGCAGTTCTTC
TRBJ2-1 . TRBV6-4 . CASSVDSSNYNEQFF TGTGCCAGCAGTGTCGACTCATCCAACTACAATGAGCAGTTCTTC
TRBJ1-3 . TRBV5-6 few CASSLGALTGNTIYF TGTGCCAGCAGCTTGGGAGCCTTAACTGGAAACACCATATATTTT
TRBJ2-3 . TRBV24-1 . CATSDRRGILTDTQYF TGTGCCACCAGTGATCGAAGGGGGATACTCACAGATACGCAGTATTTT
TRBJ2-1 TRBD2 TRBV19 . CASHTPLGTSGNEQFF TGTGCCAGCCATACCCCGCTGGGCACTAGCGGCAATGAGCAGTTCTTC
TRBJ1-2 . TRBV28 . CASSLPTGDNYGYTF TGTGCCAGCAGTTTACCGACAGGAGATAACTATGGCTACACCTTC
TRBJ2-7 TRBD1 TRBV4-3 . CASSPGQGAGEQYF TGCGCCAGCAGCCCAGGACAGGGGGCGGGGGAGCAGTACTTC
TRBJ1-4 . TRBV7-9 . CASMWGGSEKLFF TGTGCCAGCATGTGGGGGGGTAGTGAAAAACTGTTTTTT
TRBJ2-4 . TRBV6-1 . CASSVLWGREAKNIQYF TGTGCCAGCAGTGTACTTTGGGGCCGGGAGGCCAAAAACATTCAGTACTTC
TRBJ1-1 . TRBV15 . CATSRTEDTEAFF TGTGCCACCAGCAGGACAGAGGATACTGAAGCTTTCTTT
TRBJ2-1 TRBD1 TRBV19 . CASSALGGWVYNEQFF TGTGCCAGTAGTGCCTTAGGGGGCTGGGTCTACAATGAGCAGTTCTTC
TRBJ1-1 . TRBV11-2 . CASSFSDTEAFF TGTGCCAGCAGCTTCAGTGACACTGAAGCTTTCTTT
TRBJ2-1 . TRBV28 . CASSFDIRYNEQFF TGTGCCAGCAGTTTTGACATCAGGTACAATGAGCAGTTCTTC
TRBJ2-3 . TRBV12-3/TRBV12-4 . CASSLLSDTQYF TGTGCCAGCAGTTTACTCTCAGATACGCAGTATTTT
TRBJ2-7 . TRBV2 . CASSVTGMGGYEQYF TGTGCCAGCAGCGTGACAGGGATGGGGGGCTACGAGCAGTACTTC
TRBJ2-5 TRBD1 TRBV27 . CASHKGGTGIKNRETQYF TGTGCCAGCCACAAGGGGGGGACAGGGATCAAGAATCGAGAGACCCAGTACTTC